The TCR delta chain under discussion was sequenced for a study of human gamma delta and Vdelta1 T cells. In the case of this clone: No antigen is known for it.

TCRdb used CATT to re-call clones from the PCR reads. The table lists over 5,500 delta-chain clones, about 40% of them singletons. Study-wide points: Polyclonal Delta One T cells reportedly showed broad cytotoxic targeting of acute myeloid leukemia.

The CDR3 is 18 residues long. CDR1 and CDR2 from the germline V gene are TSWWSYY and QGS. Trimming pared 5 bases from V and 0 bases from J, leaving 22 bases between. The chain recombines TRDV1 with TRDJ1; D possibly corresponds to TRDD2 (6 bases). The sequenced material came from Vdelta1 gamma-delta T cells from blood grown in culture (DOT cells). The clonotype was recovered from a human donor in good health. This CDR3 is CALGKKTRALPNTDKLIF. CDR3 in DNA: TGTGCTCTTGGGAAAAAAACCCGGGCCCTTCCGAACACCGATAAACTCATCTTT.